This is a list of T cell receptor beta chains from one sample in a study of CD8 T cells in ankylosing spondylitis. Using its own MiXCR run on the 5' RACE reads, TCRdb lists one record per CDR3 protein. The table includes 350,000 or so distinct CDR3 sequences, under 15% detected once. Specimen: blood, either unsorted or a sorted T cell fraction (not recorded which). The receptors shown here come from a male donor with ankylosing spondylitis or in good health (not recorded which). CDR3s include the opening cysteine and the closing phenylalanine or tryptophan. The D gene is left open where the match is weak. A clone size is listed for some rows: how often the clone was seen (once, few, many), or a class if it is expanded.

d_gene	v_gene	j_gene	abundance	CDR3aa	CDR3nt
TRBD1	TRBV30	TRBJ2-7	-	CAWRGTGPRYEQYF	TGTGCCTGGAGGGGGACAGGGCCTAGGTACGAGCAGTACTTC
TRBD1	TRBV19	TRBJ2-7	few	CARLTTGESEQYF	TGTGCCAGACTAACGACAGGGGAAAGCGAGCAGTACTTC
TRBD1	TRBV29-1	TRBJ1-4	-	CSVGRQGANEKLFF	TGCAGCGTTGGGCGACAGGGGGCGAATGAAAAACTGTTTTTT
-	TRBV30	TRBJ2-5	few	CAWSDDRSQYF	TGTGCCTGGAGTGACGACCGCTCCCAGTACTTC
TRBD2	TRBV2	TRBJ2-4	-	CASTGGTAKNIQYF	TGTGCCAGCACGGGGGGGACAGCCAAAAACATTCAGTACTTC
-	TRBV20-1	TRBJ1-1	-	CSARDLGGGGTEAFF	TGCAGTGCTAGAGATCTTGGTGGGGGGGGCACTGAAGCTTTCTTT
TRBD1	TRBV4-1	TRBJ1-5	few	CASSQGFTGGNQPQHF	TGCGCCAGCAGCCAAGGGTTTACAGGGGGCAATCAGCCCCAGCATTTT
TRBD2	TRBV28	TRBJ2-7	few	CASITSGSSSYEQYF	TGTGCCAGCATTACTAGCGGGAGTAGCAGCTACGAGCAGTACTTC
-	TRBV2	TRBJ1-4	many	CASSEGKPNEKLFF	TGTGCCAGCAGTGAGGGGAAACCTAATGAAAAACTGTTTTTT
-	TRBV12-3/TRBV12-4	TRBJ2-2	-	CASSPPDLRGPGELFF	TGTGCCAGCAGTCCCCCAGACCTCCGAGGTCCCGGGGAGCTGTTTTTT
-	TRBV3-1	TRBJ2-7	many	CASSRSSYEQYF	TGTGCCAGCAGCCGAAGCTCCTACGAGCAGTACTTC
TRBD2	TRBV5-1	TRBJ2-1	-	CASSLAGGLNNEQFF	TGCGCCAGCAGCTTGGCGGGGGGGCTAAACAATGAGCAGTTCTTC
TRBD1	TRBV6-1	TRBJ2-5	-	CASMRGQGKGTQYF	TGTGCCAGCATGAGGGGACAGGGGAAAGGGACCCAGTACTTC